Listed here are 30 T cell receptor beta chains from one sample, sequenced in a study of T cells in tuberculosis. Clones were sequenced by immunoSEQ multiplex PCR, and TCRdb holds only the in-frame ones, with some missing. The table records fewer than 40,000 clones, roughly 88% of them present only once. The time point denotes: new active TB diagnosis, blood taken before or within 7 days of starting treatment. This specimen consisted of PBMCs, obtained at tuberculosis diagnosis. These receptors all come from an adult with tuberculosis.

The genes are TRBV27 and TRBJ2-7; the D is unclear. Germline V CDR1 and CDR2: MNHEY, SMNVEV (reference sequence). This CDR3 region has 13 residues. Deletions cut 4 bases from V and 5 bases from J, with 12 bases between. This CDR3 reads CASSSSPRNEQYF. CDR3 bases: TGTGCCAGCAGTTCCTCTCCTAGGAACGAGCAGTACTTC.

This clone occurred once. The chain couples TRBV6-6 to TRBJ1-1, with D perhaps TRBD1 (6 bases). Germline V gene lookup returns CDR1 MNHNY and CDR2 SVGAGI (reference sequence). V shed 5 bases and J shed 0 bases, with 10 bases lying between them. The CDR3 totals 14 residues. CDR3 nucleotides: TGTGCCAGCAGTGATCGACAGGTGAACACTGAAGCTTTCTTT. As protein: CASSDRQVNTEAFF.

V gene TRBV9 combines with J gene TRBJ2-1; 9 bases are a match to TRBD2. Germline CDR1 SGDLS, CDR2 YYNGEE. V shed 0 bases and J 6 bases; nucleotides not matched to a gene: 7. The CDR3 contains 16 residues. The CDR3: CASSVAGASGANEQFF. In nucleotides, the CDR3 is TGTGCCAGCAGCGTAGCTGGGGCTAGCGGGGCCAATGAGCAGTTCTTC.

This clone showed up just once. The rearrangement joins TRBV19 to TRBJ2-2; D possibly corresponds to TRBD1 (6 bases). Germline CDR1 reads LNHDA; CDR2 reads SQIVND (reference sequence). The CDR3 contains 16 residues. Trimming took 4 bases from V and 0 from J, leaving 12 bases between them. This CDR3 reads CASSTPGHTNTGELFF. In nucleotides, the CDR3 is TGTGCCAGTAGTACCCCGGGACATACGAACACCGGGGAGCTGTTTTTT.

Written as DNA, the CDR3 is TGTGCCAGCAGCTTAGAAGGACTAGCGTCCCTAGGAGCCAAAAACATTCAGTACTTC. Translation gives CASSLEGLASLGAKNIQYF. The chain links TRBV7-2 to TRBJ2-4; 9 bases line up with TRBD2. Trimming took 1 base from V and 0 from J; bases not matched to a gene: 10. Germline CDR1 reads SGHTA; CDR2 reads FQGNSA. The CDR3 totals 19 residues.

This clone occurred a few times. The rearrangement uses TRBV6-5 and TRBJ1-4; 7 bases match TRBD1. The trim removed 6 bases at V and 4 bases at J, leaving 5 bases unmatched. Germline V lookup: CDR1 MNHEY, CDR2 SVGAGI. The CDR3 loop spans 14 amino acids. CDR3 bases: TGTGCCAGCAGCCGGGACAGCAGTAATGAAAAACTGTTTTTT. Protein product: CASSRDSSNEKLFF.

Here the CDR3 reads CASSNPRVGGYTF. The DNA of the CDR3 is TGTGCCAGCAGCAACCCCAGGGTTGGTGGCTACACCTTC. This rearrangement joins TRBV21-1 to TRBJ1-2; the table's D call TRBD1 went unverified against the DNA. TRBV21-1 is annotated as a pseudogene. The CDR3 spans 13 residues.

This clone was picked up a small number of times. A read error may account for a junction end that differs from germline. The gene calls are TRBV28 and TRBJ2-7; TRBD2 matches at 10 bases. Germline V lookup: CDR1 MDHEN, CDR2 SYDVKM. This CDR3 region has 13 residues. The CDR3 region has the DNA TGTGCCAGCCTTCGGACTAGCGGAGCCACCCTGGGTTTC. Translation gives CASLRTSGATLGF.

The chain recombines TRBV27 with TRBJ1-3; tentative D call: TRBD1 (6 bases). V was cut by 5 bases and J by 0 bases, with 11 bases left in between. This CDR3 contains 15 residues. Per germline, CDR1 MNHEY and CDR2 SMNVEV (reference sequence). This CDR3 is CASSPNRDSGNTIYF. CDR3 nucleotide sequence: TGTGCCAGCAGTCCTAACAGGGACTCTGGAAACACCATATATTTT.

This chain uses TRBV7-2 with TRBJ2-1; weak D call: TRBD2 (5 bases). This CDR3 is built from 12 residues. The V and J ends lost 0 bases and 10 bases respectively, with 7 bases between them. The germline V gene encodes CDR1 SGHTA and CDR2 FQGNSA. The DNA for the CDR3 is TGTGCCAGCAGCTTAGCGCCGGGAGAGCAGTTCTTC. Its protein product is CASSLAPGEQFF. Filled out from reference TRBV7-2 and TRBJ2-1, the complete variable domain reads GAGVSQSPSNKVTEKGKDVELRCDPISGHTALYWYRQSLGQGLEFLIYFQGNSAPDKSGLPSDRFSAERTGGSVSTLTIQRTQQEDSAVYLCASSLAPGEQFFGPGTRLTVL.

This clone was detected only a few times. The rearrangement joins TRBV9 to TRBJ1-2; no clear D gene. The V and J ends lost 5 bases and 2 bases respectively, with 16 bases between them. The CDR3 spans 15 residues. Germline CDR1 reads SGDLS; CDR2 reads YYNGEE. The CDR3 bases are TGTGCCAGCAGTCCTAAGAACCCGGGGAACTATGGCTACACCTTC. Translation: CASSPKNPGNYGYTF.

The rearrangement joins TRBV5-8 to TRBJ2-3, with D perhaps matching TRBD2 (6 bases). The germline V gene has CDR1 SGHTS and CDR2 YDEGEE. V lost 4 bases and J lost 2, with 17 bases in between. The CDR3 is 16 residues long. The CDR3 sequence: CASSRTGTLNTDTQYF. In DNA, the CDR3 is TGTGCCAGCAGCCGGACCGGGACTCTCAACACAGATACGCAGTATTTT.

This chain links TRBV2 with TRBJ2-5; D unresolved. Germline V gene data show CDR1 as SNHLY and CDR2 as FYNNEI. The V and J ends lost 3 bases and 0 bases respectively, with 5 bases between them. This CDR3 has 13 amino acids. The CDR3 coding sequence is TGTGCCAGCAGTGACCGGGACCAAGAGACCCAGTACTTC. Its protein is CASSDRDQETQYF.

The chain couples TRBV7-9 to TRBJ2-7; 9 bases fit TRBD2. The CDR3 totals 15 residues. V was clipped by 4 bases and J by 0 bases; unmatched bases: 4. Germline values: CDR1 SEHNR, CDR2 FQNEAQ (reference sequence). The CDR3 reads CASSYGTSSSYEQYF. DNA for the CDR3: TGTGCCAGCAGCTACGGGACTAGCAGCTCCTACGAGCAGTACTTC. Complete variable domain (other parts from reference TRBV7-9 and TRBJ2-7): DTGVSQNPRHKITKRGQNVTFRCDPISEHNRLYWYRQTLGQGPEFLTYFQNEAQLEKSRLLSDRFSAERPKGSFSTLEIQRTEQGDSAMYLCASSYGTSSSYEQYFGPGTRLTVT.

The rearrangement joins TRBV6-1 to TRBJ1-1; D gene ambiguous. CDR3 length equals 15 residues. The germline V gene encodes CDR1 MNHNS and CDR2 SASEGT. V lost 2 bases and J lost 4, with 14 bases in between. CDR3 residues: CASSEPEGSLTEAFF. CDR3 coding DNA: TGTGCCAGCAGTGAACCAGAGGGAAGCCTCACTGAAGCTTTCTTT.

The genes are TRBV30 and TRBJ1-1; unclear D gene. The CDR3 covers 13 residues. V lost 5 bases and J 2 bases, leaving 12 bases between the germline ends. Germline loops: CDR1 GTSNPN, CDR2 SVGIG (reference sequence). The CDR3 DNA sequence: TGTGCCTGGTTTCCGGGGATAAACACTGAAGCTTTCTTT. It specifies CAWFPGINTEAFF. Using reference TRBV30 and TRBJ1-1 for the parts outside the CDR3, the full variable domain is SQTIHQWPATLVQPVGSPLSLECTVEGTSNPNLYWYRQAAGRGLQLLFYSVGIGQISSEVPQNLSASRPQDRQFILSSKKLLLSDSGFYLCAWFPGINTEAFFGQGTRLTVV.

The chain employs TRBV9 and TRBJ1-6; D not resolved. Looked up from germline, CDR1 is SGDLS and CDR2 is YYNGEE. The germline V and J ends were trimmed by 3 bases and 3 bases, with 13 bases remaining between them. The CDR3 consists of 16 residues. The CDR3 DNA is TGTGCCAGCAGCGCCCACGCTGAGATCTATAATTCACCCCTCCACTTT. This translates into CASSAHAEIYNSPLHF.

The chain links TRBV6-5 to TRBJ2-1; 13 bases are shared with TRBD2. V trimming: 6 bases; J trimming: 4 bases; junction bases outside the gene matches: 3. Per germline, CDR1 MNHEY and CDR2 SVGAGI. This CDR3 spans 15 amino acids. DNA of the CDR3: TGTGCCAGCAGCCGGGGACTAGCGGGGTACAATGAGCAGTTCTTC. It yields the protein CASSRGLAGYNEQFF.

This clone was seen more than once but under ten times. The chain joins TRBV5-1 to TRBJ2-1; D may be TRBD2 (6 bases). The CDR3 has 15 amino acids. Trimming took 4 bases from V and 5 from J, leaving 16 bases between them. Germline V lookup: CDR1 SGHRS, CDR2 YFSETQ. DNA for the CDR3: TGCGCCAGCAGCACCTCTAGCGCGCGGGACAATGAGCAGTTCTTC. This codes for CASSTSSARDNEQFF.

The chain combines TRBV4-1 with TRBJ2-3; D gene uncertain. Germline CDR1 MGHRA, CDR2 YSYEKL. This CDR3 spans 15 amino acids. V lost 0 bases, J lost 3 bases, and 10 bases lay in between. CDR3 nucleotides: TGCGCCAGCAGCCAAGAAGAGGATATTACAGATACGCAGTATTTT. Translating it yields CASSQEEDITDTQYF.

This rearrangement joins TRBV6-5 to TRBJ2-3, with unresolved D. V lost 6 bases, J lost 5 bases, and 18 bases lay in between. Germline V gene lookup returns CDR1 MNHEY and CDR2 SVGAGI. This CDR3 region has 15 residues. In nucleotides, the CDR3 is TGTGCCAGCAGACCCCCTCCCCGACTCGGAGATACGCAGTATTTT. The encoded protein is CASRPPPRLGDTQYF.

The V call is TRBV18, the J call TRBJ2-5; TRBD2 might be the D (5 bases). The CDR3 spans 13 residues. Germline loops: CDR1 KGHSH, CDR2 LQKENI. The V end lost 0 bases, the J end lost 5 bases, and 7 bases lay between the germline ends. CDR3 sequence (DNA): TGTGCCAGCTCACCACCGGAGGAGGAGACCCAGTACTTC. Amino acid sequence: CASSPPEEETQYF.

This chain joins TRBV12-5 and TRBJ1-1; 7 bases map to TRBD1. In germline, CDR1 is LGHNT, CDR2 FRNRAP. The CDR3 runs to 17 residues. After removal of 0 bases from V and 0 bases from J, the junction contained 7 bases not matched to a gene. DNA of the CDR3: TGTGCTAGTGGTTTGGTACCCACAGGGGTTGTGAACACTGAAGCTTTCTTT. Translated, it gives CASGLVPTGVVNTEAFF.

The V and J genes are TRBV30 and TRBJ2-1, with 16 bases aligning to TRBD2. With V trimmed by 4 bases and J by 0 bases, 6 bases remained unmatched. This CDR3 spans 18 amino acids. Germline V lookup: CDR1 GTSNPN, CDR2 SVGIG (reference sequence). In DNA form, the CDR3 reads TGTGCCTGGACCGGGACTAGCGGGGGGGCAAGCTCCTACAATGAGCAGTTCTTC. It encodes CAWTGTSGGASSYNEQFF.

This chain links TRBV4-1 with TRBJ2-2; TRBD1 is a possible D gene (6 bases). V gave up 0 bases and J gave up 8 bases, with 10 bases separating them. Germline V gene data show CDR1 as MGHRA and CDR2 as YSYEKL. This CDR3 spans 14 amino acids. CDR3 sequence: CASSQDGRGGELFF. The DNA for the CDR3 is TGCGCCAGCAGCCAAGACGGTAGGGGGGGGGAGCTGTTTTTT.

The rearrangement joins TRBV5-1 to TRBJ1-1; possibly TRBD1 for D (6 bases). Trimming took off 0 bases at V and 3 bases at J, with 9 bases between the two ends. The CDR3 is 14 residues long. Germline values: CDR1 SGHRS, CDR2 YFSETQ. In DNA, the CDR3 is TGCGCCAGCAGCTTGGGACAGGCGTACACTGAAGCTTTCTTT. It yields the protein CASSLGQAYTEAFF.

The CDR3 nucleotides are TGTGCCATCAGTGACGACCCAGGGGGCGTTCTCTTGAATGAAAAACTGTTTTTT. As protein: CAISDDPGGVLLNEKLFF. The rearrangement links TRBV10-3 to TRBJ1-4; 8 bases fit TRBD1. The CDR3 has 18 amino acids. J lost 5 bases, V lost 3 bases, and 14 bases had no gene match. Germline V lookup: CDR1 ENHRY, CDR2 SYGVKD.

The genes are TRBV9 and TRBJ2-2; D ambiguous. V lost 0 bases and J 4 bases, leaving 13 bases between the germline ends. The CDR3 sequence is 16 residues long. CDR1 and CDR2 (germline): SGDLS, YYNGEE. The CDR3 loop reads CASSVESGGVTGELFF. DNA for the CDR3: TGTGCCAGCAGCGTAGAATCTGGCGGCGTCACCGGGGAGCTGTTTTTT.

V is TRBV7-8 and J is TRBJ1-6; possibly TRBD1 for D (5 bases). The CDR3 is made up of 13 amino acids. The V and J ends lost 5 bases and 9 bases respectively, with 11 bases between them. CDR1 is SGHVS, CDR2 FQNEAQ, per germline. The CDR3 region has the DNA TGTGCCAGCAGCCATGGGGGGGTTTCACCCCTCCACTTT. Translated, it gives CASSHGGVSPLHF.

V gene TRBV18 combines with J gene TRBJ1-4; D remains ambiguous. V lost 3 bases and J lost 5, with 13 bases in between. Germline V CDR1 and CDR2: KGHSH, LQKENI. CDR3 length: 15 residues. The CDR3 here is CASSPHAGANEKLFF. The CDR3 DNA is TGTGCCAGCTCACCCCATGCGGGAGCGAATGAAAAACTGTTTTTT.